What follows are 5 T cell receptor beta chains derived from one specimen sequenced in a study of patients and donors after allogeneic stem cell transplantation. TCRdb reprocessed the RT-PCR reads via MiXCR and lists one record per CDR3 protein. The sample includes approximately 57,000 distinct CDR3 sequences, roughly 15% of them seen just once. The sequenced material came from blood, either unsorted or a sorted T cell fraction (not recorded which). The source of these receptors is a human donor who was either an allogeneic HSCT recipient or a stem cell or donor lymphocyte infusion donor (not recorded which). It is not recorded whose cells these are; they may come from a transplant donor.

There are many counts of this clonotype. The CDR3: CASSFDRDREISTEAFF. The CDR3 DNA sequence: TGTGCCAGCAGCTTTGACCGGGACAGGGAAATTAGCACTGAAGCTTTCTTT. The rearrangement links TRBV5-8 to TRBJ1-1; 9 nucleotides line up with TRBD1. Germline trimming cut 2 bases from V and 4 bases from J; bases unmatched to any gene: 12. This CDR3 contains 17 residues. CDR1 is SGHTS and CDR2 is YDEGEE in the germline V gene.

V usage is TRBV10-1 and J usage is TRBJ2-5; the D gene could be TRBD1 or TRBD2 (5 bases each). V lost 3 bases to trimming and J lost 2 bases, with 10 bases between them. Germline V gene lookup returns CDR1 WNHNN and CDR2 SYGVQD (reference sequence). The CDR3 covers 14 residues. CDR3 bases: TGCGCCAGCAGTGATGGGGGAGCGCAAGAGACCCAGTACTTC. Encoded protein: CASSDGGAQETQYF.

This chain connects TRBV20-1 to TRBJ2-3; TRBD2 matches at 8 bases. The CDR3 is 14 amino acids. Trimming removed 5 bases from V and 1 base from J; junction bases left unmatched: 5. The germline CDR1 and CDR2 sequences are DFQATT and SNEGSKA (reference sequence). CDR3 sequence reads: CSASRLARTDTQYF. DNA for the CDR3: TGCAGTGCTTCACGACTAGCGCGCACAGATACGCAGTATTTT.

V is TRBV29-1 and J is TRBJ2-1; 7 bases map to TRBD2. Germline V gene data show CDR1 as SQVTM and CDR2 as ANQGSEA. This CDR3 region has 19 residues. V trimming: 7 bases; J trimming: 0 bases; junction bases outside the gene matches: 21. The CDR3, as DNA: TGCAGCGCCCCCGCAACGCGAGGGCTAGCGGAAAGCTCCTACAATGAGCAGTTCTTC. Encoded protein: CSAPATRGLAESSYNEQFF.

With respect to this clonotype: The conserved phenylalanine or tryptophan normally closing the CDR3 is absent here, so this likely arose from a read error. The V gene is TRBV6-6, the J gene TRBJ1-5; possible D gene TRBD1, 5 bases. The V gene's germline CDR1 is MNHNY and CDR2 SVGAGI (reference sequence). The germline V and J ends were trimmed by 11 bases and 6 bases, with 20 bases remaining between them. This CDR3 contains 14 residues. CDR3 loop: CAYSVEGAGQPQHL. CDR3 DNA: TGTGCCTACTCAGTGGAAGGGGCAGGTCAGCCCCAGCATTTG.